This passage covers 26 T cell receptor beta chains from one sample sequenced in a study of beta chain features in type 1 diabetes. Sequencing targeted expressed TCRB transcripts, as all isolated RNA had been reverse transcribed. Sequenced by immunoSEQ multiplex PCR; TCRdb stores in-frame clones only, minus some. The data show hundreds of thousands of clones, about 29% seen once. The sample consisted of naive CD4+ T cells from blood. The origin of the receptors is a man in his late teens or twenties in good health.

The rearrangement links TRBV28 to TRBJ2-3; 8 bases fit TRBD1. The CDR3 contains 15 residues. V lost 7 bases to trimming and J lost 3 bases; unmatched junction nucleotides: 9. Germline V gene sequence: CDR1 MDHEN, CDR2 SYDVKM. CDR3 protein: CASILRQGMTDTQYF. In DNA form, the CDR3 reads TGTGCCAGCATCCTCAGACAGGGGATGACAGATACGCAGTATTTT.

To note about this clone: The sample carries other DNA sequences with the same CDR3. This chain joins TRBV5-1 and TRBJ2-1; D gene ambiguous. CDR1 is SGHRS and CDR2 is YFSETQ in the germline V gene. V was shortened by 7 bases and J by 4 bases, with 12 bases between the two germline ends. The CDR3 contains 13 residues. The CDR3: CASSLGSYNEQFF. The CDR3 DNA reads as TGCGCCAGCTCCCTAGGCTCTTACAATGAGCAGTTCTTC. The complete variable domain, with remaining parts taken from reference TRBV5-1 and TRBJ2-1, reads KAGVTQTPRYLIKTRGQQVTLSCSPISGHRSVSWYQQTPGQGLQFLFEYFSETQRNKGNFPGRFSGRQFSNSRSEMNVSTLELGDSALYLCASSLGSYNEQFFGPGTRLTVL.

The chain recombines TRBV29-1 with TRBJ2-1; D perhaps matches TRBD1 (5 bases). Looked up from germline, CDR1 is SQVTM and CDR2 is ANQGSEA. CDR3 length: 14 amino acids. Trimming left V 8 bases short and J 2 bases short, with 16 bases between. The CDR3 protein is CSTRALGPYNEQFF. The CDR3 DNA is TGCAGCACCAGGGCCCTGGGCCCCTACAATGAGCAGTTCTTC.

The genes are TRBV2 and TRBJ2-1, with a weak D call TRBD2 (6 bases). CDR3 size: 13 residues. Looked up from germline, CDR1 is SNHLY and CDR2 is FYNNEI. CDR3 sequence (DNA): TGTGCGGGGGGAAAGAGCTCCTACAATGAGCAGTTCTTC. Protein: CAGGKSSYNEQFF.

This sequence joins TRBV29-1 and TRBJ1-4; possible D gene TRBD1, 5 bases. V was clipped by 4 bases and J by 7 bases, with 10 bases between them. The CDR3 length is 12 residues. The V gene's germline CDR1 is SQVTM and CDR2 ANQGSEA. The CDR3 DNA reads as TGCAGCGTTGGGGGGGTTGGTGAAAAACTGTTTTTT. Translated, it gives CSVGGVGEKLFF.

The V call is TRBV30, the J call TRBJ1-3, with 7 bases lining up with TRBD1. Germline assignment: CDR1 GTSNPN and CDR2 SVGIG (reference sequence). The CDR3 consists of 13 residues. V lost 4 bases to trimming and J lost 1 base; unmatched junction nucleotides: 1. CDR3 coding DNA: TGTGCCTGGAAGACAGGGTCTGGAAACACCATATATTTT. Translation: CAWKTGSGNTIYF.

V and J are TRBV25-1 and TRBJ2-7; weak D call: TRBD1 (6 bases). CDR3 length: 12 residues. Deletions cut 5 bases from V and 6 bases from J, with 11 bases between. Germline CDR1 reads MGHDK; CDR2 reads SYGVNS. The CDR3 loop is CASSQQGGEQYF. CDR3 bases: TGTGCCAGCAGTCAACAGGGTGGCGAGCAGTACTTC.

This chain links TRBV6-1 with TRBJ1-4, with D possibly being TRBD1 (5 bases). The germline CDR1 and CDR2 sequences are MNHNS and SASEGT. This CDR3 is 14 amino acids long. The V end lost 6 bases, the J end lost 6 bases, and 14 bases lay between the germline ends. DNA of the CDR3: TGTGCCAGCAGCTCGCGACCGACAGATGAAAAACTGTTTTTT. This codes for CASSSRPTDEKLFF.

The J gene is TRBJ2-3, the V gene TRBV6-6; D call uncertain. The V end was cut by 8 bases, the J end by 5 bases, with 14 bases between. This CDR3 is 13 amino acids long. The V gene's germline CDR1 is MNHNY and CDR2 SVGAGI (reference sequence). This chain's CDR3 is CASSFGRGDTQYF. CDR3 DNA: TGTGCCAGCTCCTTCGGACGTGGAGATACGCAGTATTTT.

The gene calls are TRBV29-1 and TRBJ2-1; weak D call: TRBD2 (6 bases). Germline values: CDR1 SQVTM, CDR2 ANQGSEA. The CDR3 is 15 amino acids. The ends were cut back, 7 bases at V and 8 bases at J, with 24 bases in the middle. The CDR3 DNA follows: TGCAGCGCCCCTACGGGGGACTTCGGCCCCTATGAGCAGTTCTTC. Its translation is CSAPTGDFGPYEQFF.

The V and J genes are TRBV14 and TRBJ2-5, with 7 bases fitting TRBD2. The length of the CDR3 is 16 residues. V trimming: 5 bases; J trimming: 0 bases; junction bases outside the gene matches: 9. CDR1 is SGHDN, CDR2 FVKESK, per germline. CDR3 in amino acids: CASSAWGAGNQETQYF. The CDR3 bases are TGTGCCAGCAGCGCCTGGGGAGCGGGGAACCAAGAGACCCAGTACTTC.

This rearrangement joins TRBV9 to TRBJ2-7, with 7 bases aligning to TRBD2. Trimming at V came to 1 base and at J to 2 bases, leaving 6 bases not matched to a gene. From germline, CDR1 is SGDLS and CDR2 YYNGEE. This CDR3 is 15 amino acids long. The CDR3 loop reads CASSVMSGETYEQYF. The DNA for the CDR3 is TGTGCCAGCAGCGTAATGAGCGGGGAGACCTACGAGCAGTACTTC.

This clone was observed a handful of times. The V gene is TRBV19, the J gene TRBJ2-5, with TRBD2 matching 7 bases. The CDR3 runs 12 residues. The V and J ends lost 9 bases and 5 bases, in that order; junction bases with no gene match: 6. Germline V gene sequence: CDR1 LNHDA, CDR2 SQIVND (reference sequence). The DNA for the CDR3 is TGTGCCAGGCGGGAGAACCCGGAGACCCAGTACTTC. Protein: CARRENPETQYF.

The V call is TRBV4-1, the J call TRBJ2-5; the match to TRBD2 covers 14 bases. The V segment lost 4 bases and the J segment 4 bases; nucleotides outside the gene matches: 8. The germline V gene encodes CDR1 MGHRA and CDR2 YSYEKL. This CDR3 comprises 17 residues. CDR3 sequence: CASSPRETSGRGETQYF. The CDR3, as DNA: TGCGCCAGCAGCCCAAGGGAGACTAGCGGGAGGGGAGAGACCCAGTACTTC.

CDR3 sequence reads: CASSTTGGLDIQYF. In DNA, the CDR3 is TGCGCCAGCAGCACCACAGGGGGCTTGGACATTCAGTACTTC. V is TRBV5-1 and J is TRBJ2-4, with 9 bases fitting TRBD1. V shed 4 bases, J shed 8 bases, and the junction held 7 bases outside the gene matches. CDR1 is SGHRS and CDR2 is YFSETQ in the germline V gene. The CDR3 length is 14 residues.

A few counts support this clone. The CDR3, as DNA: TGCAGCGTTGAACCGGGAAATACGCAGTATTTT. Its translation: CSVEPGNTQYF. This sequence joins TRBV29-1 and TRBJ2-3, with a possible D match to TRBD2 (5 bases). The CDR3 is 11 residues long. Germline V gives CDR1 SQVTM, CDR2 ANQGSEA. The ends were cut back, 2 bases at V and 7 bases at J, with 7 bases in the middle.

The V and J genes are TRBV14 and TRBJ2-7; weak D call: TRBD2 (5 bases). This CDR3 spans 15 amino acids. V lost 5 bases to trimming and J lost 3 bases, with 17 bases between them. From germline, CDR1 is SGHDN and CDR2 FVKESK. CDR3: CASSERGTGDYEQYF. As DNA, the CDR3 is TGTGCCAGCAGCGAGCGTGGAACCGGGGACTACGAGCAGTACTTC.

This sequence joins TRBV11-2 and TRBJ2-2; 10 bases line up with TRBD2. V was pared by 6 bases and J by 2 bases, with 3 bases of the junction left unmatched. In germline, CDR1 is SGHAT, CDR2 FQNNGV. The length of the CDR3 is 15 residues. The CDR3 sequence is CASRRLAGNTGELFF. CDR3 nucleotide sequence: TGTGCCAGCAGGCGACTAGCGGGTAACACCGGGGAGCTGTTTTTT.

In its sample, this clone was seen a few times. The chain employs TRBV30 and TRBJ2-1; D not resolved. The CDR3 is 12 residues long. Germline-derived CDR1 and CDR2 are GTSNPN and SVGIG (reference sequence). V lost 0 bases, J lost 7 bases, and 7 bases lay in between. In DNA, the CDR3 is TGTGCCTGGAGTGTAATGGGGAATGAGCAGTTCTTC. It specifies CAWSVMGNEQFF.

This clone has more than one count but fewer than ten. The chain joins TRBV30 to TRBJ1-2; 12 nucleotides align to TRBD1. Germline values: CDR1 GTSNPN, CDR2 SVGIG (reference sequence). V shed 3 bases and J 6 bases; nucleotides not matched to a gene: 5. The CDR3 is made up of 14 amino acids. CDR3 nucleotide sequence: TGTGCCTGGAGCGGGGACAGGGGGCTTGATGGCTACACCTTC. Protein: CAWSGDRGLDGYTF.

Comments on this clone: At one boundary the junction diverges from the germline segment, which might be a read error. The V gene is TRBV10-3, the J gene TRBJ2-1; TRBD2 agrees at 10 bases. CDR3 length: 16 amino acids. Per germline, CDR1 ENHRY and CDR2 SYGVKD. The CDR3 spells CAISEGLAVSFNEQFF. The DNA for the CDR3 is TGTGCCATCAGTGAGGGACTAGCGGTTTCCTTCAATGAGCAGTTCTTC.

Notes on this clone: Other DNA sequences in this sample translate to the same CDR3. The chain has TRBV29-1 and TRBJ1-2; D unclear. V was shortened by 0 bases and J by 8 bases, with 7 bases between the two germline ends. CDR3 length: 11 residues. Germline-derived CDR1 and CDR2 are SQVTM and ANQGSEA. CDR3 protein: CSVEDLRGYTF. The CDR3 DNA sequence: TGCAGCGTTGAAGACCTCCGGGGCTACACCTTC.

J is TRBJ2-1 and V is TRBV10-3; 9 bases are a match to TRBD2. Unmatched junction bases numbered 5, after V lost 6 bases and J lost 8 bases. The germline gives CDR1 ENHRY, CDR2 SYGVKD. This CDR3 has 13 residues. The CDR3 nucleotides read TGTGCCATCAGACTTACTAGCGGGCATGAGCAGTTCTTC. This translates into CAIRLTSGHEQFF.

This clone was seen only a few times. The chain has TRBV9 and TRBJ1-1; no reliable D call. Germline lookup yields CDR1 SGDLS and CDR2 YYNGEE. Trimming pared 1 base from V and 1 base from J, leaving 11 bases between. The CDR3 runs to 15 residues. CDR3 bases: TGTGCCAGCAGCGTACTTCGACCCGGGAACACTGAAGCTTTCTTT. Encoded protein: CASSVLRPGNTEAFF.

On this clone itself: Other DNA sequences from this sample encode an identical CDR3 as well. V gene TRBV4-2 combines with J gene TRBJ1-5; D not resolved. In germline, CDR1 is LGHNA, CDR2 YNFKEQ. The CDR3 consists of 13 residues. Trimming stripped 0 bases from V and 4 bases from J, with 4 bases between. The CDR3 bases are TGTGCCAGCAGCCAAGATTCAAATCAGCCCCAGCATTTT. Amino acids: CASSQDSNQPQHF.

The rearrangement uses TRBV29-1 and TRBJ2-7, with TRBD1 matching over 7 bases. The V and J ends lost 7 bases and 0 bases, in that order; junction bases with no gene match: 6. Per the germline V gene, CDR1 is SQVTM and CDR2 is ANQGSEA. This CDR3 is built from 13 residues. The CDR3 reads CSAKTGSSYEQYF. CDR3 bases: TGCAGCGCTAAGACAGGGAGCTCCTACGAGCAGTACTTC.